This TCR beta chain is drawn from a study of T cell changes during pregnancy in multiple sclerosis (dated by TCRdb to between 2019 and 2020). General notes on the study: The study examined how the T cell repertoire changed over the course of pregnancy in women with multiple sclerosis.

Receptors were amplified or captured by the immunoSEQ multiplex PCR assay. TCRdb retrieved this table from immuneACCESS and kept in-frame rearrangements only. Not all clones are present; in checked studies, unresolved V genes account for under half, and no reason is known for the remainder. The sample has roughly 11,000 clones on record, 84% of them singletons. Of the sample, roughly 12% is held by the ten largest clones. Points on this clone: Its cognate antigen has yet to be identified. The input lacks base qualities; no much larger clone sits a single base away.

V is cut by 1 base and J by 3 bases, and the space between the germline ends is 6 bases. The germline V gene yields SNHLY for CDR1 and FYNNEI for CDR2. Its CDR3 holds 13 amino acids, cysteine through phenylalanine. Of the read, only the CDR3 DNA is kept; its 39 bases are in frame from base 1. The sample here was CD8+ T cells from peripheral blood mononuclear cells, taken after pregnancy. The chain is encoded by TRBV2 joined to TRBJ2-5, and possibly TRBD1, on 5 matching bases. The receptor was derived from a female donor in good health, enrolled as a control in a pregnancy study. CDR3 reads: CASSEGTKETQYF. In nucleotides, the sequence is TGTGCCAGCAGTGAAGGGACAAAAGAGACCCAGTACTTC.